A single sample is the source of the 28 T cell receptor beta chains below, sequenced in a study of T cell responses to AZD1222 COVID-19 vaccine (dated by TCRdb to about 2021). To prepare the library, the immunoSEQ multiplex PCR assay was applied. TCRdb took over this immuneACCESS table, retaining in-frame rearrangements with V and J assigned. Such tables are incomplete; in checked studies, under half of the missing clones stem from an unresolved V gene, and the remainder is unexplained. In this sample the table shows about 130,000 clones, 89% of which occur a single time. The ten largest account for roughly 3.9% of the sample. The sample's time point, from its label and the paper: baseline before first vaccination. The source was peripheral blood, collected on day 0 of AZD1222 vaccination. These receptors were collected from an adult in good health.

The chain is built from TRBV7-2 and TRBJ1-1, with TRBD1 matching 9 bases. Germline V gene data show CDR1 as SGHTA and CDR2 as FQGNSA. The CDR3 sequence is 14 residues long. V trimming: 5 bases; J trimming: 5 bases; junction bases outside the gene matches: 6. CDR3 sequence (DNA): TGTGCCAGCAGCCCACAGGGGGCGGTGACTGAAGCTTTCTTT. This sequence encodes CASSPQGAVTEAFF.

In this sample, this clone turned up once. The chain recombines TRBV9 with TRBJ1-3, with TRBD1 matching over 7 bases. The germline V gene has CDR1 SGDLS and CDR2 YYNGEE. The CDR3 length is 17 residues. V gave up 0 bases and J gave up 4 bases; unmatched junction bases: 10. The CDR3 sequence is CASSVDRGGGLGNTIYF. The CDR3 DNA reads TGTGCCAGCAGCGTAGATCGCGGAGGGGGCTTAGGAAACACCATATATTTT.

The chain uses TRBV9 and TRBJ1-3; no clear D gene. With 2 bases removed from V and 3 bases from J, the gap between germline ends came to 3 bases. This CDR3 spans 12 amino acids. In germline, CDR1 is SGDLS, CDR2 YYNGEE. CDR3 sequence: CASSVYGNTIYF. CDR3 sequence (DNA): TGTGCCAGCAGCGTTTATGGAAACACCATATATTTT.

The rearrangement joins TRBV27 to TRBJ2-7, with D unresolved. Germline lookup yields CDR1 MNHEY and CDR2 SMNVEV (reference sequence). Trimming shortened V by 5 bases and J by 1 base, and 9 bases separated the two germline ends. The CDR3 consists of 13 residues. CDR3 coding DNA: TGTGCCAGCAGTCGGTGGGAATCCTACGAGCAGTACTTC. This sequence encodes CASSRWESYEQYF.

This chain's CDR3 is CASSRREGEQYF. CDR3 DNA: TGTGCCAGCAGCCGCCGGGAGGGAGAGCAGTACTTC. This chain links TRBV7-8 with TRBJ2-7; 8 nucleotides match TRBD2. CDR3 length equals 12 residues. After removal of 5 bases from V and 7 bases from J, the junction contained 4 bases not matched to a gene. CDR1 SGHVS and CDR2 FQNEAQ come from the germline V gene.

The CDR3 reads CASSLGAEGYEKLFF. In DNA, the CDR3 is TGTGCCAGCAGTTTGGGGGCCGAGGGGTACGAAAAACTGTTTTTT. This rearrangement joins TRBV27 to TRBJ1-4; TRBD1 is a possible D gene (6 bases). The CDR3 length is 15 residues. Germline V CDR1 and CDR2: MNHEY, SMNVEV (reference sequence). V was clipped by 3 bases and J by 8 bases, with 16 bases between them. The full variable domain, rest sourced from reference TRBV27 and TRBJ1-4, is EAQVTQNPRYLITVTGKKLTVTCSQNMNHEYMSWYRQDPGLGLRQIYYSMNVEVTDKGDVPEGYKVSRKEKRNFPLILESPSPNQTSLYFCASSLGAEGYEKLFFGSGTQLSVL.

This chain links TRBV7-2 with TRBJ2-3; 9 nucleotides line up with TRBD2. The CDR3 has 15 residues. Trimming removed 5 bases from V and 0 bases from J; junction bases left unmatched: 3. Per germline, CDR1 SGHTA and CDR2 FQGNSA. The CDR3 nucleotides read TGTGCCAGCAGCGCTACTAGCGGGAGCACAGATACGCAGTATTTT. Translation gives CASSATSGSTDTQYF.

J is TRBJ1-6 and V is TRBV20-1; a weak D match, TRBD1 (5 bases). Germline V gene lookup returns CDR1 DFQATT and CDR2 SNEGSKA (reference sequence). The length of the CDR3 is 15 residues. Trimming took off 3 bases at V and 9 bases at J, with 18 bases between the two ends. The CDR3 spells CSASKGLQRGSPLHF. The DNA of the CDR3 is TGCAGTGCTAGTAAGGGACTTCAACGGGGTTCACCCCTCCACTTT.

This chain links TRBV3-1 (or the pseudogene TRBV3-2) with TRBJ2-7; 7 bases line up with TRBD2. Germline loops: CDR1 LGHDT, CDR2 YNNKEL (reference sequence). Unmatched junction bases numbered 14, after V lost 0 bases and J lost 9 bases. This CDR3 comprises 16 residues. CDR3 DNA sequence: TGTGCCAGCAGCCAAGACCACTCAGGGACTATCGAGGGGCAGTACTTC. This codes for CASSQDHSGTIEGQYF.

The chain combines TRBV6-5 with TRBJ2-3, with 9 bases fitting TRBD2. Unmatched junction bases numbered 2, after V lost 2 bases and J lost 2 bases. The CDR3 contains 15 residues. Germline values: CDR1 MNHEY, CDR2 SVGAGI. DNA of the CDR3: TGTGCCAGCAGTTACGGGACTAGCTTCACAGATACGCAGTATTTT. Translation: CASSYGTSFTDTQYF.

The chain recombines TRBV6-5 with TRBJ1-5; unclear D gene. The CDR3 is 15 residues long. Germline CDR1 is MNHEY and CDR2 is SVGAGI. The V end lost 6 bases, the J end lost 6 bases, and 18 bases lay between the germline ends. The CDR3 loop is CASRAVGTGGQPQHF. The CDR3 DNA follows: TGTGCCAGCAGAGCCGTAGGCACCGGAGGTCAGCCCCAGCATTTT.

The rearrangement links TRBV7-2 to TRBJ2-2, with a tentative D call TRBD2 (5 bases). V was pared by 5 bases and J by 5 bases, with 15 bases between. The CDR3 is made up of 15 amino acids. Germline CDR1 is SGHTA and CDR2 is FQGNSA. CDR3 sequence reads: CASSQTGIFTGELFF. CDR3 coding DNA: TGTGCCAGCAGCCAAACGGGGATTTTTACCGGGGAGCTGTTTTTT.

The chain employs TRBV27 and TRBJ2-7, with 15 bases lining up with TRBD2. J lost 7 bases, V lost 6 bases, and 7 bases had no gene match. The CDR3 consists of 15 residues. Per germline, CDR1 MNHEY and CDR2 SMNVEV (reference sequence). The CDR3 DNA follows: TGTGCCAGCAGACCCGGGACTAGCGGGAGGAGTGAGCAGTACTTC. Protein: CASRPGTSGRSEQYF.

The chain joins TRBV28 to TRBJ2-7; perhaps TRBD2 as D (6 bases). CDR3 length equals 14 residues. Germline-derived CDR1 and CDR2 are MDHEN and SYDVKM. The V and J ends lost 6 bases and 4 bases respectively, with 16 bases between them. The CDR3 reads CASRRLGDSYEQYF. The CDR3 bases are TGTGCCAGCAGGCGACTAGGGGACTCTTACGAGCAGTACTTC.

The V gene is TRBV13, the J gene TRBJ2-1; no reliable D call. V was shortened by 4 bases and J by 4 bases, with 11 bases between the two germline ends. The CDR3 sequence is 14 residues long. Germline V gene data show CDR1 as PRHDT and CDR2 as FYEKMQ (reference sequence). CDR3 nucleotides: TGTGCCAGCAGCTCCAGGACCAGATACAATGAGCAGTTCTTC. Amino acid sequence: CASSSRTRYNEQFF.

For this clone: At one boundary the junction diverges from the germline segment, which might be a read error. This chain links TRBV3-1 (or the pseudogene TRBV3-2) with TRBJ2-7; D may be TRBD1 or TRBD2 (5 bases each). The CDR3 is made up of 14 amino acids. Germline V CDR1 and CDR2: LGHDT, YNNKEL (reference sequence). CDR3 amino acids: CASSQGLGMGRHRF. The CDR3 nucleotides read TGTGCCAGCAGCCAAGGCCTGGGGATGGGACGGCACCGTTTC.

This clone was observed a handful of times. At one end, the junction sequence differs from germline, possibly due to a read error. This chain links TRBV6-1 with TRBJ1-1, with D uncertain. Germline V CDR1 and CDR2: MNHNS, SASEGT. The CDR3 is 12 residues long. CDR3 nucleotide sequence: TGTGCCGGCAGCGACTCGAACACTGAAGCTTTCTTT. This sequence encodes CAGSDSNTEAFF.

The rearrangement joins TRBV5-4 to TRBJ1-2; 9 bases line up with TRBD1. After removal of 4 bases from V and 6 bases from J, the junction contained 4 bases not matched to a gene. The length of the CDR3 is 13 residues. The germline V gene has CDR1 SGHNT and CDR2 YYREEE (reference sequence). The CDR3 region is CASSENRGHGYTF. DNA of the CDR3: TGTGCCAGCAGCGAGAACAGGGGGCATGGCTACACCTTC.

With respect to this clone: Other DNA sequences in this sample translate to the same CDR3. V gene TRBV18 combines with J gene TRBJ1-5, with D possibly matching TRBD1 (6 bases). This CDR3 has 14 residues. Trimming cost V 3 bases and J 6 bases, with 12 bases left between them. Germline assignment: CDR1 KGHSH and CDR2 LQKENI. CDR3 residues: CASSPQGSGQPQHF. In DNA, the CDR3 is TGTGCCAGCTCACCTCAGGGGTCGGGTCAGCCCCAGCATTTT.

The chain couples TRBV12-3 or TRBV12-4 to TRBJ2-2, with 7 bases that match TRBD1. Trimming removed 6 bases from V and 5 bases from J; junction bases left unmatched: 3. The CDR3 length is 13 residues. CDR3: CASRTGETGELFF. Here the CDR3 DNA reads TGTGCCAGCAGAACAGGGGAAACCGGGGAGCTGTTTTTT.

This clone has only a few counts. The chain joins TRBV5-8 to TRBJ2-7; no definite D call. V shed 7 bases and J shed 0 bases, with 8 bases lying between them. Germline V gene data show CDR1 as SGHTS and CDR2 as YDEGEE. The CDR3 consists of 12 residues. For the CDR3, the DNA is TGTGCCAGCCGCAGGTTCTCCTACGAGCAGTACTTC. Residues: CASRRFSYEQYF.

The chain carries TRBV7-3 and TRBJ1-5; D is unclear. This CDR3 contains 13 residues. Germline CDR1 is SGHTA and CDR2 is FQGTGA. Trimming removed 2 bases from V and 5 bases from J, with 7 bases in between. CDR3 bases: TGTGCCAGCAGCTTAGATTCCGATCAGCCCCAGCATTTT. This sequence encodes CASSLDSDQPQHF. The full variable domain, with the rest looked up from reference TRBV7-3 and TRBJ1-5, is GAGVSQTPSNKVTEKGKYVELRCDPISGHTALYWYRQSLGQGPEFLIYFQGTGAADDSGLPNDRFFAVRPEGSVSTLKIQRTERGDSAVYLCASSLDSDQPQHFGDGTRLSIL.

The chain uses TRBV20-1 and TRBJ1-1; no clear D. Germline V gives CDR1 DFQATT, CDR2 SNEGSKA (reference sequence). The CDR3 loop spans 11 amino acids. Trimming cost V 6 bases and J 4 bases, with 9 bases left between them. CDR3 nucleotides: TGCAGTGCCCCGTTGGTCACTGAAGCTTTCTTT. This codes for CSAPLVTEAFF.

This sequence joins TRBV9 and TRBJ1-1; the D is unclear. This CDR3 is 14 amino acids long. CDR1 is SGDLS and CDR2 is YYNGEE in the germline V gene. Trimming removed 2 bases at V and 1 base at J, with 9 bases between. CDR3 nucleotide sequence: TGTGCCAGCAGCGTTACCACATCGAACACTGAAGCTTTCTTT. It specifies CASSVTTSNTEAFF.

J is TRBJ1-5 and V is TRBV19, with D perhaps TRBD1 (6 bases). Germline CDR1 is LNHDA and CDR2 is SQIVND (reference sequence). This CDR3 comprises 17 residues. Trimming removed 6 bases at V and 6 bases at J, with 24 bases between. CDR3 protein: CASSPALGGRGGQPQHF. CDR3 coding DNA: TGTGCCAGTAGCCCGGCCCTGGGCGGCAGGGGCGGTCAGCCCCAGCATTTT.

J is TRBJ1-6 and V is TRBV5-1; the match to TRBD1 covers 8 bases. This CDR3 has 15 amino acids. CDR1 is SGHRS and CDR2 is YFSETQ in the germline V gene. V gave up 5 bases and J gave up 7 bases; unmatched junction bases: 8. CDR3 protein: CASSPQGETNSPLHF. The CDR3, as DNA: TGCGCCAGCAGTCCACAGGGGGAGACCAATTCACCCCTCCACTTT.

The chain combines TRBV5-5 with TRBJ1-4; the match to TRBD1 covers 12 bases. Per germline, CDR1 SGHKS and CDR2 YYEKEE (reference sequence). V lost 0 bases and J lost 7; bases outside the gene matches: 13. The CDR3 extends over 19 amino acids. The CDR3 DNA follows: TGTGCCAGCAGCTTGGAGTCCGGGACAGGGGGCTTAGAGGGTGAAAAACTGTTTTTT. It yields the protein CASSLESGTGGLEGEKLFF.

The genes are TRBV14 and TRBJ1-2; no firm D call. CDR3 length: 12 amino acids. Per germline, CDR1 SGHDN and CDR2 FVKESK. Trimming took off 3 bases at V and 7 bases at J, with 9 bases between the two ends. The CDR3 spells CASSQSGSGYTF. DNA for the CDR3: TGTGCCAGCAGCCAGTCCGGCTCTGGCTACACCTTC. Full variable domain (remainder filled in from reference TRBV14 and TRBJ1-2): EAGVTQFPSHSVIEKGQTVTLRCDPISGHDNLYWYRRVMGKEIKFLLHFVKESKQDESGMPNNRFLAERTGGTYSTLKVQPAELEDSGVYFCASSQSGSGYTFGSGTRLTVV.